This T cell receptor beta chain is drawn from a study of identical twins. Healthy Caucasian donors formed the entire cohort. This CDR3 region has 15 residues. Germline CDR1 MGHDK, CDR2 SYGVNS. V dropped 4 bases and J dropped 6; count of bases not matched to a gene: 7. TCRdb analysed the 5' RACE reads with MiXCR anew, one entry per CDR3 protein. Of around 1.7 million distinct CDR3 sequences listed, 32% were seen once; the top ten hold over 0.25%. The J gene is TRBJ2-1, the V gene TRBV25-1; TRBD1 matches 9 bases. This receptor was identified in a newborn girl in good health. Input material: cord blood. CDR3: CASSATGTGTNEQFF. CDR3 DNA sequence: TGTGCCAGCAGTGCAACCGGGACAGGGACCAATGAGCAGTTCTTC.